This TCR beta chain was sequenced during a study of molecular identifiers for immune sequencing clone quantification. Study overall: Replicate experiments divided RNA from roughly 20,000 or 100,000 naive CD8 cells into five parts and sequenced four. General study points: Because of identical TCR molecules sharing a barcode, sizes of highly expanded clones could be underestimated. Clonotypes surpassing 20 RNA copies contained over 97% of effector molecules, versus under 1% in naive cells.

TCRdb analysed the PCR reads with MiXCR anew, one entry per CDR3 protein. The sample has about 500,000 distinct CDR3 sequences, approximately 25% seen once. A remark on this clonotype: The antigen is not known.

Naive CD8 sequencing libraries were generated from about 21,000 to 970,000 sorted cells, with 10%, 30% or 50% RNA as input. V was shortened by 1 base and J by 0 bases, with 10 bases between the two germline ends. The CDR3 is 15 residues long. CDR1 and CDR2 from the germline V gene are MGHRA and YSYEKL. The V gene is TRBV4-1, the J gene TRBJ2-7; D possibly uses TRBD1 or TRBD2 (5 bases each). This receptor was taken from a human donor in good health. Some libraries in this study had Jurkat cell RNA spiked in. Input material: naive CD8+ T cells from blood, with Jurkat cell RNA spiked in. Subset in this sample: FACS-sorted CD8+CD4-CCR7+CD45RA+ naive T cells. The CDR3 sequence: CASSQAAGSSYEQYF. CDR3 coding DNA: TGCGCCAGCAGCCAAGCGGCAGGGAGCTCCTACGAGCAGTACTTC.